The present T cell receptor (beta chain) was sequenced within a study of vaccination effects on CD4 cells after COVID-19. The assay was immunoSEQ multiplex PCR, and TCRdb's table has in-frame clones only and misses some. The sample records just under 75,000 clones, roughly 75% being singletons. Upon completion of roughly ten days in culture, CD4+ T cells were isolated. Participants completed two doses of the BNT162b2 or mRNA-1273 vaccine. Cultures got half-medium changes with IL-2 on days 3 and 7. To note about this clone: Its target is unknown.

Germline V gene lookup returns CDR1 MRHNA and CDR2 SNTAGT. This CDR3 comprises 15 residues. The V end lost 3 bases, the J end lost 7 bases, and 15 bases lay between the germline ends. Findings of the study overall: Late post-vaccination, clones induced by infection and those induced by vaccine underwent marked clonal contraction. Healthy vaccinees had only 1 of 255 vaccine-induced clones cross-react with common cold coronaviruses.

The receptor was isolated from a human donor who received a COVID-19 vaccine. The gene calls are TRBV6-4 and TRBJ2-2, with TRBD1 as a possible D gene (5 bases). Source: CD4+ T cells from PBMCs cultured without peptide, taken after COVID-19 vaccination. The CDR3 DNA reads TGTGCCAGCAGTGAGTTGTCCACAGGAAACGGGGAGCTGTTTTTT. The encoded protein is CASSELSTGNGELFF.